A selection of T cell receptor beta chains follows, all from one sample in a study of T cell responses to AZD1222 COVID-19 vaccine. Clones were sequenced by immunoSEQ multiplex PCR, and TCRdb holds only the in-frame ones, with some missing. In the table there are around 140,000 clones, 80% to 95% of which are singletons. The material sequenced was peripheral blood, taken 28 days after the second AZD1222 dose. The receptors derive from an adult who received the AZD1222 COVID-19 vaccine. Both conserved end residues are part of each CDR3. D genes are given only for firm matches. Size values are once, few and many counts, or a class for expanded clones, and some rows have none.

CDR3 DNA: TGTGCCAGCTCACCATTAGGGGCGAATGAAAAACTGTTTTTT
CDR3 protein: CASSPLGANEKLFF
clone size: .
V gene: TRBV18
D gene: .
J gene: TRBJ1-4

CDR3 DNA: TGTGCCAGCAGTTACAGGGCCCAGGGTGAAGCTTTCTTT
CDR3 protein: CASSYRAQGEAFF
clone size: .
V gene: TRBV12-3/TRBV12-4
D gene: .
J gene: TRBJ1-1

CDR3 DNA: TGTGCCAGCTCACCACCGTCGCAGGAGTATGGCTACACCTTC
CDR3 protein: CASSPPSQEYGYTF
clone size: .
V gene: TRBV18
D gene: .
J gene: TRBJ1-2

CDR3 DNA: TGTGCCAGCACCGGACCGGCCAACTACGAGCAGTACTTC
CDR3 protein: CASTGPANYEQYF
clone size: .
V gene: TRBV7-9
D gene: .
J gene: TRBJ2-7

CDR3 DNA: TGTGCCAGCAGCGACTTCGGGGCGCGTGGCTATGGCTACACCTTC
CDR3 protein: CASSDFGARGYGYTF
clone size: once
V gene: TRBV6-5
D gene: .
J gene: TRBJ1-2

CDR3 DNA: TGTGCCAGCAGCCAGACAGAAGGATATGGCTACACCTTC
CDR3 protein: CASSQTEGYGYTF
clone size: .
V gene: TRBV28
D gene: .
J gene: TRBJ1-2

CDR3 DNA: TGTGCCAGCAGCCAAGTCGGTACAGGGGCCAACGAGCAGTACTTC
CDR3 protein: CASSQVGTGANEQYF
clone size: .
V gene: TRBV3-1/TRBV3-2
D gene: TRBD1
J gene: TRBJ2-7

CDR3 DNA: TGTGCCAGCAGCGGGAGGGCCGGGTACGAGCAGTACTTC
CDR3 protein: CASSGRAGYEQYF
clone size: .
V gene: TRBV7-2
D gene: TRBD2
J gene: TRBJ2-7

CDR3 DNA: TGTGCCAGCAGCTTAGGTCCCTATGGCTACACCTTC
CDR3 protein: CASSLGPYGYTF
clone size: .
V gene: TRBV7-8
D gene: .
J gene: TRBJ1-2

CDR3 DNA: TGTGCCAGCAGGACGGGACGGACCCACACTGAAGCTTTCTTT
CDR3 protein: CASRTGRTHTEAFF
clone size: .
V gene: TRBV5-6
D gene: .
J gene: TRBJ1-1

CDR3 DNA: TGTGCCAGCAGTCTTCCGGGGACCTACGAGCAGTACTTC
CDR3 protein: CASSLPGTYEQYF
clone size: .
V gene: TRBV28
D gene: .
J gene: TRBJ2-7

CDR3 DNA: TGTGCCAGCAGTGAAGGTATAGCGGAGAAAGAGACCCAGTACTTC
CDR3 protein: CASSEGIAEKETQYF
clone size: .
V gene: TRBV2
D gene: .
J gene: TRBJ2-5

CDR3 DNA: TGTGCCAGCAGTTCCGGGTCGACACCTAACAATGAGCAGTTCTTC
CDR3 protein: CASSSGSTPNNEQFF
clone size: .
V gene: TRBV27
D gene: .
J gene: TRBJ2-1

CDR3 DNA: TGTGCCAGCAGCCGCGGTAGCATGAGCACAGATACGCAGTATTTT
CDR3 protein: CASSRGSMSTDTQYF
clone size: .
V gene: TRBV7-3
D gene: .
J gene: TRBJ2-3

CDR3 DNA: TGTGCCAGCAGTTACTCTGAACGGGGGACCTACGAGCAGTACTTC
CDR3 protein: CASSYSERGTYEQYF
clone size: .
V gene: TRBV6-2/TRBV6-3
D gene: .
J gene: TRBJ2-7

CDR3 DNA: TGTGCCAGTAGTATAAGGACAGGGGTCGAAAAACTGTTTTTT
CDR3 protein: CASSIRTGVEKLFF
clone size: .
V gene: TRBV19
D gene: TRBD1
J gene: TRBJ1-4

CDR3 DNA: TGTGCCAGCAGCGTAGAGGCTAGCGGGAGGGATGAGCAGTTCTTC
CDR3 protein: CASSVEASGRDEQFF
clone size: once
V gene: TRBV9
D gene: TRBD2
J gene: TRBJ2-1

CDR3 DNA: TGTGCCAGCAGTATATCGGGACAGAGCTATGGCTACACCTTC
CDR3 protein: CASSISGQSYGYTF
clone size: .
V gene: TRBV2
D gene: TRBD1
J gene: TRBJ1-2

CDR3 DNA: TGTGCCATCAGTGAGTCGAATCCGGGACGTAGCTCCTATAATTCACCCCTCCACTTT
CDR3 protein: CAISESNPGRSSYNSPLHF
clone size: .
V gene: TRBV10-3
D gene: .
J gene: TRBJ1-6

CDR3 DNA: TGTGCCAGTAGACGGGGAGGAGACACAGATACGCAGTATTTT
CDR3 protein: CASRRGGDTDTQYF
clone size: .
V gene: TRBV19
D gene: .
J gene: TRBJ2-3

CDR3 DNA: TGTGCCAGCAGTTACTCGACAGGGCTCGAGCAGTACTTC
CDR3 protein: CASSYSTGLEQYF
clone size: .
V gene: TRBV6-2/TRBV6-3
D gene: TRBD1
J gene: TRBJ2-7

CDR3 DNA: TGTGCCAGCTGTACAGCCAATAACTATGGCTACACCTTC
CDR3 protein: CASCTANNYGYTF
clone size: .
V gene: TRBV28
D gene: .
J gene: TRBJ1-2

CDR3 DNA: TGTGCCAGTAGTGTTCGACGGCAGGGAAGGTTGGTCAGTGAAAAACTGTTTTTT
CDR3 protein: CASSVRRQGRLVSEKLFF
clone size: .
V gene: TRBV19
D gene: .
J gene: TRBJ1-4

CDR3 DNA: TGTGCCAGTACCTCAGGGTTCTATGGCTACACCTTC
CDR3 protein: CASTSGFYGYTF
clone size: .
V gene: TRBV19
D gene: .
J gene: TRBJ1-2

CDR3 DNA: TGTGCCAGTTCGCTTAGCGGGGCTACATACGAGCAGTACTTC
CDR3 protein: CASSLSGATYEQYF
clone size: .
V gene: TRBV19
D gene: TRBD2
J gene: TRBJ2-7

CDR3 DNA: TGCAGTGCTATTGAACAGGTTAGGAGGCAGCCCCAGCATTTT
CDR3 protein: CSAIEQVRRQPQHF
clone size: .
V gene: TRBV20-1
D gene: .
J gene: TRBJ1-5

CDR3 DNA: TGTGCCTGGAGGCGGGACTATAATTCACCCCTCCACTTT
CDR3 protein: CAWRRDYNSPLHF
clone size: .
V gene: TRBV30
D gene: .
J gene: TRBJ1-6

CDR3 DNA: TGTGCCAGCAGCCCACCCGGGACAGTGAACACTGAAGCTTTCTTT
CDR3 protein: CASSPPGTVNTEAFF
clone size: once
V gene: TRBV5-4
D gene: TRBD1
J gene: TRBJ1-1

CDR3 DNA: TGTGCCAGCAGCCAGGTCTATGGCTACACCTTC
CDR3 protein: CASSQVYGYTF
clone size: .
V gene: TRBV28
D gene: .
J gene: TRBJ1-2

CDR3 DNA: TGTGCCAGCAGTGGTAGGGGAGGTGTCCGGACCATTCAGTACTTC
CDR3 protein: CASSGRGGVRTIQYF
clone size: .
V gene: TRBV2
D gene: .
J gene: TRBJ2-4

CDR3 DNA: TGTGCCACTGCTAGCGGGAGTTACGAGCAGTACTTC
CDR3 protein: CATASGSYEQYF
clone size: .
V gene: TRBV19
D gene: TRBD2
J gene: TRBJ2-7

CDR3 DNA: TGTGCCAGCAGTTCCCCGGCCGGGGCACGGAATTCACCCCTCCACTTT
CDR3 protein: CASSSPAGARNSPLHF
clone size: once
V gene: TRBV2
D gene: .
J gene: TRBJ1-6